The T cell receptor (beta chain) described here comes from a study of cytomegalovirus exposure and HLA in healthy donors. As to this clone: Its antigen is not identified.

Findings and limits, study-wide: Analysis was carried out at a later point, and it linked a missense DCLRE1C variant to TCR beta V- and J-gene trimming.

The PCR employed 60 Vbeta primers together with 13 Jbeta primers. Produced via immunoSEQ multiplex PCR; TCRdb's table is partial and in-frame only. The profile shows 150,000 to 200,000 clones, around 80% of them singletons. Specimen: PBMCs. This receptor was obtained from a woman in her thirties or forties in good health and CMV-seropositive.

The CDR3 DNA reads TGTGCCAGCAGTGAATTGACTAGCGGGAACAATGAGCAGTTCTTC. Protein sequence: CASSELTSGNNEQFF. The rearrangement links TRBV25-1 to TRBJ2-1, with 11 bases identical to TRBD2. V gave up 1 base and J gave up 5 bases; unmatched junction bases: 1. The CDR3 contains 15 residues. Germline V gives CDR1 MGHDK, CDR2 SYGVNS. Full variable domain (remainder filled in from reference TRBV25-1 and TRBJ2-1): EADIYQTPRYLVIGTGKKITLECSQTMGHDKMYWYQQDPGMELHLIHYSYGVNSTEKGDLSSESTVSRIRTEHFPLTLESARPSHTSQYLCASSELTSGNNEQFFGPGTRLTVL.